The rows below give T cell receptor beta chains drawn from one sample of a study of response to subunit inactivated influenza vaccine. TCRdb reprocessed the RT-PCR reads via MiXCR and lists one record per CDR3 protein. The table records around 650,000 distinct CDR3 sequences, approximately 14% of them present only once. Sequenced here: PBMCs from blood, sampled 11 to 12 days after vaccination. Receptors were obtained from a man aged 50 to 60 who received an inactivated influenza vaccine. The conserved cysteine and the conserved F or W are not part of the CDR3 here. The size entry is marked missing in some rows and otherwise reads once, few, many or a size class.

cdr3_length j_call v_call clone_size cdr3_aa
15 TRBJ2-7 TRBV12-3/TRBV12-4 NA ASSQMASGSVSYEQY
10 TRBJ2-2 TRBV12-3/TRBV12-4 many ASSRSTGELF
11 TRBJ2-5 TRBV12-3/TRBV12-4 NA ASSDSGTETQY
13 TRBJ2-1 TRBV18 NA ASSPQTGGWDEQF
9 TRBJ1-6 TRBV2 few ASSVVSTLH
14 TRBJ1-3 TRBV7-9 few ASSFRTGRSGNTIY
14 TRBJ2-2 TRBV24-1 NA ATSDFGPGRTGELF
10 TRBJ2-7 TRBV6-6 many ASSYALSEQY
13 TRBJ1-5 TRBV5-1 NA ASSNGQGDFQPQH
12 TRBJ2-7 TRBV4-3 NA ASSHGRGSYEQY
12 TRBJ1-2 TRBV15 once ATAGQGAGYGYT
13 TRBJ1-5 TRBV4-2 NA ASSQGPGGNQPQH
10 TRBJ2-1 TRBV20-1 few SARDPSSEQF
13 TRBJ1-1 TRBV25-1 NA ASSEGWGARTEAF
12 TRBJ2-7 TRBV20-1 NA SARIPGGLYEQY
12 TRBJ2-2 TRBV27 NA ASSLVRGTGELF
14 TRBJ2-2 TRBV7-2 many ASSLTMGSRAWELF
10 TRBJ2-5 TRBV2 few ASSEAPGTQY
12 TRBJ2-7 TRBV3-1 NA ASSQEVSSYEQY
12 TRBJ2-2 TRBV7-2 many ASSLAFSAGELF
13 TRBJ1-6 TRBV7-2 NA ASCERGPYNSPLH
13 TRBJ2-1 TRBV4-2 few ASSQEGDSYDEQF
13 TRBJ2-1 TRBV12-3/TRBV12-4 NA ASTLGLAGGVEQF